The 25 T cell receptor beta chains presented below share a single source sample, sequenced in a study of cytomegalovirus exposure and HLA in healthy donors. PCR was performed using 60 Vbeta and 13 Jbeta primers. Libraries were prepared by immunoSEQ multiplex PCR; TCRdb keeps only in-frame clonotypes and omits some of them. This table has roughly 150,000 clones, 77% appearing once. What was sequenced was PBMCs. These receptors originate from a male donor in good health and CMV-seronegative.

V and J are TRBV6-5 and TRBJ1-2; D gene ambiguous. The CDR3 has 14 residues. V was pared by 1 base and J by 0 bases, with 6 bases between. In germline, CDR1 is MNHEY, CDR2 SVGAGI. This CDR3 is CASSYYPANYGYTF. DNA of the CDR3: TGTGCCAGCAGTTACTATCCAGCTAACTATGGCTACACCTTC.

CDR3 region: CASLGFTGLRYGYTF. DNA of the CDR3: TGTGCCAGCCTGGGGTTTACAGGGCTTCGGTATGGCTACACCTTC. This chain connects TRBV27 to TRBJ1-2, with a weak D call TRBD1 (6 bases). V lost 8 bases, J lost 5 bases, and 21 bases lay in between. This CDR3 is 15 amino acids long. From germline, CDR1 is MNHEY and CDR2 SMNVEV (reference sequence).

The chain combines TRBV5-8 with TRBJ1-1, with D unclear. Germline CDR1 reads SGHTS; CDR2 reads YDEGEE. V lost 5 bases and J lost 6, with 11 bases in between. The CDR3 length is 12 residues. The CDR3 loop is CASSLQMAEAFF. CDR3 DNA sequence: TGTGCCAGCAGTCTACAGATGGCTGAAGCTTTCTTT.

CDR3 coding DNA: TGTGCCAGCAGTTTATTTCGGGGGGCCCATCAGCCCCAGCATTTT. Translated: CASSLFRGAHQPQHF. V and J are TRBV27 and TRBJ1-5; D may be TRBD1 (6 bases). The germline V gene encodes CDR1 MNHEY and CDR2 SMNVEV (reference sequence). Deletions cut 1 base from V and 5 bases from J, with 12 bases between. This CDR3 comprises 15 residues.

This clone occurred a few times. This chain links TRBV11-2 with TRBJ2-1; TRBD2 matches at 8 bases. Germline CDR1 and CDR2: SGHAT and FQNNGV. Unmatched junction bases numbered 10, after V lost 4 bases and J lost 5 bases. The CDR3 has 16 amino acids. CDR3 sequence reads: CASSSTTGLGDNEQFF. CDR3 nucleotide sequence: TGTGCCAGCAGCTCGACCACGGGACTAGGGGACAATGAGCAGTTCTTC.

The chain has TRBV5-1 and TRBJ1-5; 8 bases map to TRBD1. The germline gives CDR1 SGHRS, CDR2 YFSETQ. V gave up 4 bases and J gave up 4 bases; unmatched junction bases: 7. The CDR3 has 15 amino acids. CDR3 residues: CASSPTTGANQPQHF. In DNA form, the CDR3 reads TGCGCCAGCAGCCCTACGACAGGGGCAAATCAGCCCCAGCATTTT.

The rearrangement uses TRBV11-3 and TRBJ1-1, with D tentatively TRBD1 (6 bases). The CDR3 runs 15 residues. Germline-derived CDR1 and CDR2 are SGHNT and YENEEA. With 2 bases removed from V and 4 bases from J, the gap between germline ends came to 14 bases. CDR3 sequence: CASSLQGGGLTEAFF. The CDR3 coding sequence is TGTGCCAGCAGCTTACAGGGAGGGGGACTCACTGAAGCTTTCTTT.

The J gene is TRBJ2-2, the V gene TRBV30; tentative D call: TRBD1 (5 bases). V gave up 2 bases and J gave up 4 bases, with 20 bases separating them. The CDR3 is 17 residues long. Germline loops: CDR1 GTSNPN, CDR2 SVGIG (reference sequence). The CDR3 sequence: CAWSPHLGQGPTGELFF. CDR3 sequence (DNA): TGTGCCTGGAGTCCTCACCTAGGGCAGGGCCCCACCGGGGAGCTGTTTTTT. Based on the CDR3 plus reference TRBV30 and TRBJ2-2, the full variable domain is SQTIHQWPATLVQPVGSPLSLECTVEGTSNPNLYWYRQAAGRGLQLLFYSVGIGQISSEVPQNLSASRPQDRQFILSSKKLLLSDSGFYLCAWSPHLGQGPTGELFFGEGSRLTVL.

The rearrangement links TRBV5-1 to TRBJ1-1; D is possibly TRBD1 (5 bases). CDR3 size: 15 residues. CDR1 and CDR2 (germline): SGHRS, YFSETQ. V shed 0 bases and J shed 3 bases, with 12 bases lying between them. The DNA for the CDR3 is TGCGCCAGCAGCTTGGTTAGTGGGGGGGACACTGAAGCTTTCTTT. This translates into CASSLVSGGDTEAFF.

This clone has a single count. V and J are TRBV7-9 and TRBJ2-5; 8 positions agree with TRBD1. This CDR3 is built from 13 residues. V gave up 4 bases and J gave up 5 bases; unmatched junction bases: 3. Looked up from germline, CDR1 is SEHNR and CDR2 is FQNEAQ (reference sequence). The CDR3 DNA is TGTGCCAGCAGCTACCAGGGGGCCGAGACCCAGTACTTC. It translates to CASSYQGAETQYF.

The chain is built from TRBV7-9 and TRBJ2-1; tentative D call: TRBD1 (6 bases). The germline V gene has CDR1 SEHNR and CDR2 FQNEAQ (reference sequence). The length of the CDR3 is 15 residues. V dropped 5 bases and J dropped 0 bases, with 11 bases sitting between them. CDR3 residues: CASSTRDNSYNEQFF. Here the CDR3 DNA reads TGTGCCAGCAGCACCCGGGACAACTCCTACAATGAGCAGTTCTTC.

In its sample, this clone was seen once. The J gene is TRBJ1-3, the V gene TRBV5-6; TRBD1 might be the D (5 bases). The germline V gene has CDR1 SGHDT and CDR2 YYEEEE. Trimming cost V 5 bases and J 3 bases, with 12 bases left between them. This CDR3 contains 14 residues. CDR3 nucleotide sequence: TGTGCCAGCAGTCAGGGCTATTTTGGAAACACCATATATTTT. It codes for CASSQGYFGNTIYF.

CDR3 bases: TGTGCCAGCTCACCAGCGACAGTGGGCTATGGCTACACCTTC. Translation gives CASSPATVGYGYTF. The J gene is TRBJ1-2, the V gene TRBV18; tentatively, D is TRBD1 (5 bases). The CDR3 spans 14 residues. Germline CDR1 reads KGHSH; CDR2 reads LQKENI. Trimming left V 2 bases short and J 4 bases short, with 11 bases between.

The V call is TRBV4-3, the J call TRBJ1-2; 8 bases map to TRBD1. The length of the CDR3 is 15 residues. The junction had 5 bases not matched to a gene; V was cut back by 0 bases and J by 5 bases. Germline-derived CDR1 and CDR2 are LGHNA and YSLEER. This CDR3 is CASSQDRTGRYGYTF. The CDR3 DNA sequence: TGCGCCAGCAGCCAAGATCGGACAGGGCGATATGGCTACACCTTC.

This sequence joins TRBV6-5 and TRBJ1-5; possible D gene TRBD1, 6 bases. The V end lost 6 bases, the J end lost 7 bases, and 19 bases lay between the germline ends. The germline V gene has CDR1 MNHEY and CDR2 SVGAGI. The CDR3 sequence is 15 residues long. CDR3 sequence (DNA): TGTGCCAGCAGGAAGGGGGGGTCACCCGGGCAGCCCCAGCATTTT. Protein product: CASRKGGSPGQPQHF.

The chain has TRBV25-1 and TRBJ1-2, with 10 bases lining up with TRBD1. Per germline, CDR1 MGHDK and CDR2 SYGVNS. This CDR3 comprises 15 residues. With 1 base clipped from V and 5 bases from J, the junction kept 4 bases outside the gene matches. CDR3 bases: TGTGCCAGCAGTGAATTGGGACAGGGGTGGTATGGCTACACCTTC. The encoded protein is CASSELGQGWYGYTF.

The rearrangement uses TRBV10-3 and TRBJ2-1; possibly TRBD1 for D (6 bases). This CDR3 region has 12 residues. With 8 bases removed from V and 4 bases from J, the gap between germline ends came to 9 bases. The germline gives CDR1 ENHRY, CDR2 SYGVKD. The CDR3 region has the DNA TGTGCCATCGGGGACAATTACAATGAGCAGTTCTTC. Translating it yields CAIGDNYNEQFF.

The chain carries TRBV4-3 and TRBJ2-5; D possibly corresponds to TRBD1 (6 bases). V lost 3 bases and J 7 bases, leaving 12 bases between the germline ends. The CDR3 runs to 13 residues. Germline V lookup: CDR1 LGHNA, CDR2 YSLEER. This CDR3 is CASSHGGVATQYF. The DNA of the CDR3 is TGCGCCAGCAGCCATGGGGGCGTAGCGACCCAGTACTTC.

The V gene is TRBV18, the J gene TRBJ1-3; D is ambiguous. The CDR3 is 15 residues long. Germline V lookup: CDR1 KGHSH, CDR2 LQKENI. V was clipped by 4 bases and J by 4 bases, with 14 bases between them. The CDR3 loop is CASSLSASGGNTIYF. CDR3 nucleotide sequence: TGTGCCAGCTCACTGTCGGCCAGCGGCGGAAACACCATATATTTT.

V and J are TRBV4-1 and TRBJ2-7; TRBD1 matches at 10 bases. Trimming took 0 bases from V and 3 from J; bases not matched to a gene: 8. Germline V lookup: CDR1 MGHRA, CDR2 YSYEKL. This CDR3 has 17 residues. CDR3 sequence (DNA): TGCGCCAGCAGCCAAGAGAAGTTGCGGGACAGGGGCTACGAGCAGTACTTC. Protein: CASSQEKLRDRGYEQYF.

Only one count was recorded for this clone. The chain joins TRBV5-6 to TRBJ1-2; D is unclear. Trimming took 2 bases from V and 0 from J, leaving 5 bases between them. Germline-derived CDR1 and CDR2 are SGHDT and YYEEEE. The CDR3 is 13 amino acids. The DNA for the CDR3 is TGTGCCAGCAGCTTCGGGGCTAACTATGGCTACACCTTC. This encodes CASSFGANYGYTF.

The chain links TRBV7-9 to TRBJ2-7; TRBD1 matches at 7 bases. V lost 5 bases to trimming and J lost 4 bases; unmatched junction nucleotides: 8. The CDR3 has 14 residues. Per the germline V gene, CDR1 is SEHNR and CDR2 is FQNEAQ (reference sequence). The CDR3 DNA reads TGTGCCAGCAGCCAGGGACAGTCCTTTTACGAGCAGTACTTC. Amino acid sequence: CASSQGQSFYEQYF.

The chain couples TRBV27 to TRBJ2-5, with a possible D match to TRBD1 (6 bases). CDR3 size: 15 residues. Trimming removed 4 bases at V and 2 bases at J, with 14 bases between. Germline lookup yields CDR1 MNHEY and CDR2 SMNVEV (reference sequence). CDR3 region: CASSSYRARQETQYF. The CDR3, as DNA: TGTGCCAGCAGTTCCTACAGGGCACGGCAAGAGACCCAGTACTTC.

This clone appeared a single time. This rearrangement joins TRBV9 to TRBJ2-7; 9 nucleotides match TRBD1. With V trimmed by 3 bases and J by 1 base, 5 bases remained unmatched. The CDR3 length is 15 residues. Looked up from germline, CDR1 is SGDLS and CDR2 is YYNGEE. The CDR3 here is CASSALQGASYEQYF. In nucleotides, the CDR3 is TGTGCCAGCAGCGCCTTACAGGGGGCTTCCTACGAGCAGTACTTC.

The rearrangement links TRBV19 to TRBJ1-2; maybe TRBD1 (5 bases). Trimming stripped 7 bases from V and 4 bases from J, with 10 bases between. The CDR3 length is 12 residues. Per germline, CDR1 LNHDA and CDR2 SQIVND (reference sequence). The CDR3 region is CASTTDTYGYTF. Here the CDR3 DNA reads TGTGCCAGTACGACAGATACCTATGGCTACACCTTC.